This entry describes one T cell receptor (beta chain). Its antigen is not yet known. The record has no base qualities; no much larger clone is one base away. The donors were included in the validation cohort of approximately 130 subjects, a group kept apart from the approximately 670-subject first cohort. The library was generated by the immunoSEQ multiplex PCR assay. In the authors' own workflow: A statistical classification framework was developed to diagnose cytomegalovirus status using the catalog of TCR beta chain sequences. Here the immuneACCESS table is served through TCRdb, limited to in-frame sequences with V and J called. Missing clones are a known gap in these copies; in checked studies unresolved V genes cover under half, and the rest lacks a known reason. The V and J calls and clone size come from that table; D and trimming were worked out from the DNA. The sample table contains about 140,000 clones; only one count was recorded for more than 85% of them. 0.69% of the sample rests with the top ten.

The sample belongs to a study of cytomegalovirus exposure and HLA in healthy donors (dated by TCRdb to between 2016 and 2019). With regard to the full study: According to a later analysis, one platform produced both the roughly 130 validation repertoires and the approximately 660 repertoires of the first cohort. The aim of the study was to test whether cataloging public T cell receptors could identify signatures of past pathogen exposure. In addition to the first cohort of 666 subjects, a separate validation cohort of 120 different subjects was used. To predict cytomegalovirus infection status, the study combined high-throughput TCR immunosequencing, statistical association of individual TCRs with disease status, and machine learning. Overall results and qualifications from the work: In vitro tests confirmed that a few of the cytomegalovirus-associated TCR beta chains recognize cytomegalovirus antigens. Subsequent analysis determined that TCRs grouped into clusters in the first cohort also showed a tendency toward co-occurrence across the roughly 120 validation repertoires, and approximately 94% of cluster scores exceeded 0. All 110 or so repertoires were used to score co-occurrence in the validation cohort in a later analysis, because that analysis had no HLA typing for the cohort. While some public TCRs were present in many individuals, most TCR sequences turned up only very rarely across donors. In both the original and validation cohorts, the classifier was reported to diagnose cytomegalovirus status with high specificity and sensitivity. The study listed 150 to 200 TCR beta chains as associated with cytomegalovirus. The authors suggested that the approach could potentially be extended to other disease states and immunological phenotypes.

Sequences SGDLS (CDR1) and YYNGEE (CDR2) are obtained from the germline V gene. V has 3 bases trimmed and J has 11 bases trimmed; junction bases matching no gene number 6. Reading from cysteine to phenylalanine, the CDR3 counts 15 amino acids. Only the CDR3 part of the read is kept: 45 bases, read in frame from the first base. The chain is encoded by TRBV9 joined to TRBJ1-6, with 12 junctional bases fitting TRBD1. The clonotype originates from a young man in good health and CMV-seronegative. Source material: PBMCs. The CDR3 region reads CASSAGTGGGAPLHF. The DNA reads TGTGCCAGCAGCGCGGGGACAGGGGGCGGAGCACCCCTCCACTTT.